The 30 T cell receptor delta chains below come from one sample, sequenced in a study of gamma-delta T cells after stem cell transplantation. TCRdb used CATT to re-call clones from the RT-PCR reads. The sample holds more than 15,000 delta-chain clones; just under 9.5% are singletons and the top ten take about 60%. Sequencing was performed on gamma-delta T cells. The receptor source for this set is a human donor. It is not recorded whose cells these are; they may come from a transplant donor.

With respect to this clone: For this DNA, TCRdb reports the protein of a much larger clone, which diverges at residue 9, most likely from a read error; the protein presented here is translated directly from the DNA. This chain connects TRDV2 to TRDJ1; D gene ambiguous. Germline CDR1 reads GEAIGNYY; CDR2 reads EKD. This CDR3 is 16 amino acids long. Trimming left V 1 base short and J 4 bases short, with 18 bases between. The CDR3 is CACDTIGSPPVDKLIF. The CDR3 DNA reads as TGTGCCTGTGACACGATTGGGTCCCCACCGGTCGATAAACTCATCTTT.

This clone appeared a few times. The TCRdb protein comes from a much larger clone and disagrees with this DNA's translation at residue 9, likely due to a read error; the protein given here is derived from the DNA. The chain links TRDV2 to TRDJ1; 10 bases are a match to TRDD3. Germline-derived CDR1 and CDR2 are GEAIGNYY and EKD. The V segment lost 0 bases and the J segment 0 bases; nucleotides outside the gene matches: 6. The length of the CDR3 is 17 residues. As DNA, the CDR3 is TGTGCCTGTGACACCCTGGGGGATAGGATTAACACCGATAAACTCATCTTT. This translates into CACDTLGDRINTDKLIF.

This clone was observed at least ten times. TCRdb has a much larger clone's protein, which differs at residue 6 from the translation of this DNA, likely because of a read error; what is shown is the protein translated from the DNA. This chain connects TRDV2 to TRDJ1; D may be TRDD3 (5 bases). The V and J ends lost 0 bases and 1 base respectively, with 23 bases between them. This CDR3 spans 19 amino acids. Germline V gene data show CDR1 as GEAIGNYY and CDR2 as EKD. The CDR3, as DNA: TGTGCCTGTGACACCGGCACGTTATCGTCCCCGGGGACCACCGATAAACTCATCTTT. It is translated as CACDTGTLSSPGTTDKLIF.

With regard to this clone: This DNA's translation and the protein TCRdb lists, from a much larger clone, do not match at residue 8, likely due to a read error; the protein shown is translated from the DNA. The CDR3 spells CALGEISCPLLLGDTLGKLIF. The DNA of the CDR3 is TGTGCTCTTGGGGAAATTTCCTGCCCCCTCCTACTGGGGGATACGCTGGGTAAACTCATCTTT. The chain carries TRDV1 and TRDJ1; TRDD3 aligns across 13 bases. V lost 2 bases to trimming and J lost 7 bases; unmatched junction nucleotides: 22. Germline V gene sequence: CDR1 TSWWSYY, CDR2 QGS. This CDR3 is 21 amino acids long.

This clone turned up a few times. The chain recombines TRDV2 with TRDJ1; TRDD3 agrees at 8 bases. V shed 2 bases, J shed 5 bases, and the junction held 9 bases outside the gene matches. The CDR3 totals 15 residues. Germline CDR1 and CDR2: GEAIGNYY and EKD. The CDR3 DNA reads TGTGCCTGTGACATACGGGGGGATAGGGCGGATAAACTCATCTTT. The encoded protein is CACDIRGDRADKLIF.

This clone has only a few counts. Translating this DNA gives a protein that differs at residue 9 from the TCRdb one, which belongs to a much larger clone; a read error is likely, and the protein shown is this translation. DNA of the CDR3: TGTGCCTGTGACCCGGTACTGGGGGGTACACCGGCCAGACCCCTGATCTTT. This gives the protein CACDPVLGGTPARPLIF. J is TRDJ4 and V is TRDV2; the match to TRDD3 covers 8 bases. Looked up from germline, CDR1 is GEAIGNYY and CDR2 is EKD. V gave up 3 bases and J gave up 0 bases; unmatched junction bases: 14. This CDR3 comprises 17 residues.

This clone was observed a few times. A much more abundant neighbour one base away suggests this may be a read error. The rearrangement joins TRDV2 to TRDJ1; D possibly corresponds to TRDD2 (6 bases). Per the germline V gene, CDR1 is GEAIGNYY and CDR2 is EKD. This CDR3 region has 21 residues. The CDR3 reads CACDTVECHLLPGVLTVKLIF. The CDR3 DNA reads TGTGCCTGTGACACCGTTGAGTGCCACCTGCTTCCTGGTGTACTCACCGTTAAACTCATCTTT.

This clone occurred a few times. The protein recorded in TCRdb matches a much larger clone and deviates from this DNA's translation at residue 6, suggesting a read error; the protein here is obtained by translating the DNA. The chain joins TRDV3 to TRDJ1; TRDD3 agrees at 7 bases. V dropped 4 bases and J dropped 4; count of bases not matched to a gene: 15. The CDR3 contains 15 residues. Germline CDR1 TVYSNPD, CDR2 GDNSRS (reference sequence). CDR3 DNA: TGTGCCTGGGTAGCTGTGGCGGATACGGGCGATAAACTCATCTTT. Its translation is CAWVAVADTGDKLIF.

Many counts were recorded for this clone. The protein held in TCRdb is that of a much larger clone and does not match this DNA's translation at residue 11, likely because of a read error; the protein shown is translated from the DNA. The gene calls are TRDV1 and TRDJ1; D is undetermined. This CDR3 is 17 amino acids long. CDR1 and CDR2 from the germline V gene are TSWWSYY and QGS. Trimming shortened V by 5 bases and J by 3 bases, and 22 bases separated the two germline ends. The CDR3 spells CALGKRITFRTSDKLIF. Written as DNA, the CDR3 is TGTGCTCTTGGGAAACGAATCACATTTCGGACTTCCGATAAACTCATCTTT.

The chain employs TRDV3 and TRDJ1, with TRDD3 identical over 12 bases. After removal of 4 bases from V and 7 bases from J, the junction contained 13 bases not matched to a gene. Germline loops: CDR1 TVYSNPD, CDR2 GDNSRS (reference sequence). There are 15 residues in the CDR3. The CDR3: CACNNSLGDTGKLIF. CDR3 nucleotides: TGTGCCTGTAACAACAGCCTGGGGGATACGGGTAAACTCATCTTT.

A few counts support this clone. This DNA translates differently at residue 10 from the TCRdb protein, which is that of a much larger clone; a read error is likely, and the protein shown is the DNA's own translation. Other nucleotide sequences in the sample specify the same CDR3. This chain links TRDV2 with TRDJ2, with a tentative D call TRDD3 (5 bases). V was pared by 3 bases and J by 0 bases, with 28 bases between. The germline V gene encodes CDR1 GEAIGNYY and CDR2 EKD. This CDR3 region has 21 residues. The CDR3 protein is CACDPVRILVDRGALTAQLFF. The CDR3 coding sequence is TGTGCCTGTGACCCGGTGCGGATCTTGGTGGATAGGGGAGCTTTGACAGCACAACTCTTCTTT.

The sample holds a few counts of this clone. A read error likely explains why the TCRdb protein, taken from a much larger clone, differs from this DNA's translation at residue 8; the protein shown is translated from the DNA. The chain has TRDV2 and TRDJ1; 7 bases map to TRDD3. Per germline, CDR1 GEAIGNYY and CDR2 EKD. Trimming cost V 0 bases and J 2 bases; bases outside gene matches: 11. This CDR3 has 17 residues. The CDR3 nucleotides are TGTGCCTGTGACACCTTACTGGAGGATACGCAAACCGATAAACTCATCTTT. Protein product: CACDTLLEDTQTDKLIF.

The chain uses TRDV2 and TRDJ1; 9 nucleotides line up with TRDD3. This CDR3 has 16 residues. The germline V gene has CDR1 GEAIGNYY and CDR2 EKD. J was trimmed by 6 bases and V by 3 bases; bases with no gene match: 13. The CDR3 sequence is CACDLLGDTATYKLIF. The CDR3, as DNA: TGTGCCTGTGACCTACTGGGGGACACAGCGACCTATAAACTCATCTTT.

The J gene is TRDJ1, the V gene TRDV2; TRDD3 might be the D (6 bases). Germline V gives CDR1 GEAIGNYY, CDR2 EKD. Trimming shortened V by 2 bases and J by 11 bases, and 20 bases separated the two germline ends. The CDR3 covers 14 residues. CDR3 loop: CACDRWGDGKPLIF. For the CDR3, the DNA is TGTGCCTGTGACAGATGGGGGGACGGGAAGCCGCTCATCTTT.

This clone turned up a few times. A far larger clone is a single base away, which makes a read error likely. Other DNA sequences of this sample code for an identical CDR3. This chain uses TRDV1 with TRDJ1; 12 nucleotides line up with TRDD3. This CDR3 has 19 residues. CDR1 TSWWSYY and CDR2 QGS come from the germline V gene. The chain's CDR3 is CALGELEPPDWGIQDKLIF. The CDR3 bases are TGTGCTCTTGGGGAACTAGAGCCCCCCGACTGGGGGATACAGGATAAACTCATTTTT.

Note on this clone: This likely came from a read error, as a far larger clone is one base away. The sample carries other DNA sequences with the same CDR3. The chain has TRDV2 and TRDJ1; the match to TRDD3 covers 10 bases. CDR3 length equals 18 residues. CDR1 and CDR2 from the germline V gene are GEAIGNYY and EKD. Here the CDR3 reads CACDTVGGGYPDTDKLIF. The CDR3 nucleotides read TGTGCCTGTGACACCGTGGGTGGGGGATACCCGGACACTGATAAACTCATCTTT.

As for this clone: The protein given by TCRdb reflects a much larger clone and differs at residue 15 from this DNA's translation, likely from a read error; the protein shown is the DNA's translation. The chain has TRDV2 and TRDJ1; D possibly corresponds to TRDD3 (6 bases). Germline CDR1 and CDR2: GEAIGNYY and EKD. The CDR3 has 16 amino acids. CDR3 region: CACDPVNVLGRAKLTF. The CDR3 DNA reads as TGTGCCTGTGACCCCGTTAATGTACTGGGAAGAGCCAAACTCACCTTT.

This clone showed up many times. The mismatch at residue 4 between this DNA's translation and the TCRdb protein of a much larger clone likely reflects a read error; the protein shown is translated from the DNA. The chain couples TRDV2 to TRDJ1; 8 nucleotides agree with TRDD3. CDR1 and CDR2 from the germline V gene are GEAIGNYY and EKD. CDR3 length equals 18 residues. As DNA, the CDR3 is TGTGCCTGTGGCACCGTTTCCCCGGTACTGGGGGACACCGATAAACTCATCTTT. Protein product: CACGTVSPVLGDTDKLIF.

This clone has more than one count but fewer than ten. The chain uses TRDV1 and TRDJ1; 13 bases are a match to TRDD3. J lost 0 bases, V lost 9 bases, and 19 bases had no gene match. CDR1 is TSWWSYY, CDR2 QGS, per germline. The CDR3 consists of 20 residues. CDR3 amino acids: CALWGFRTGLGDTDTDKLIF. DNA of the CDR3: TGTGCTCTGTGGGGCTTCAGAACTGGACTGGGGGATACGGACACCGATAAACTCATCTTT.

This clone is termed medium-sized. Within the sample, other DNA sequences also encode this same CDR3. CDR3 amino acids: CACDILLGDTEEDKLIF. Written as DNA, the CDR3 is TGTGCCTGTGACATCTTACTGGGGGATACGGAGGAAGATAAACTCATCTTT. The chain couples TRDV2 to TRDJ1; TRDD3 matches 13 bases. The germline CDR1 and CDR2 sequences are GEAIGNYY and EKD. This CDR3 is built from 17 residues. J lost 5 bases, V lost 2 bases, and 10 bases had no gene match.

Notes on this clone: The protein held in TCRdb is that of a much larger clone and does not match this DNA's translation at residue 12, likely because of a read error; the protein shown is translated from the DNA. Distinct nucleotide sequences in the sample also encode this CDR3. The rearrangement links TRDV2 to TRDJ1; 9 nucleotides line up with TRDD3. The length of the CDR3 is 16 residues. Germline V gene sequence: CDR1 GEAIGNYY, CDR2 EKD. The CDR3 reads CACDALLGDATYKLIF. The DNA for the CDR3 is TGTGCCTGTGACGCTCTACTGGGGGACGCCACCTATAAACTCATCTTT.

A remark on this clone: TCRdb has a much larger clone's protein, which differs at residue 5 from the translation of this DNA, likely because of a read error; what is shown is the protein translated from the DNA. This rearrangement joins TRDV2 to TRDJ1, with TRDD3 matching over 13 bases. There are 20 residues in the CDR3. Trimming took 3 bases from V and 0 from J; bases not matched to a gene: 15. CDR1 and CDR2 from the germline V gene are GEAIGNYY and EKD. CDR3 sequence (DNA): TGTGCCTGTGACCTGTTACTGGGGGATACGCCTTTCGATGACACCGATAAACTCATCTTT. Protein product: CACDLLLGDTPFDDTDKLIF.

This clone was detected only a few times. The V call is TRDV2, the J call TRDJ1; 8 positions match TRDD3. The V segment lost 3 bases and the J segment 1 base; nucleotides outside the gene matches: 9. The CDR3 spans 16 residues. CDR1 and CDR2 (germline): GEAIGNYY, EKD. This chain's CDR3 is CACDSLLGDATDKLIF. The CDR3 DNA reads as TGTGCCTGTGACTCTCTCCTGGGGGACGCCACCGATAAACTCATCTTT.

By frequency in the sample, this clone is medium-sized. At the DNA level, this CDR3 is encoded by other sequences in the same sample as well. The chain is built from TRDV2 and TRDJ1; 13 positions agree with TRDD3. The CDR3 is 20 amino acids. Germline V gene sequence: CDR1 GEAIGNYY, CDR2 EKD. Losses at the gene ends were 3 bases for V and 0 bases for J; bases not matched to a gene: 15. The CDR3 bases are TGTGCCTGTGACCCGTTACTGGGGGATACGCCTTTCGATGACACCGATAAACTCATCTTT. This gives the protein CACDPLLGDTPFDDTDKLIF.

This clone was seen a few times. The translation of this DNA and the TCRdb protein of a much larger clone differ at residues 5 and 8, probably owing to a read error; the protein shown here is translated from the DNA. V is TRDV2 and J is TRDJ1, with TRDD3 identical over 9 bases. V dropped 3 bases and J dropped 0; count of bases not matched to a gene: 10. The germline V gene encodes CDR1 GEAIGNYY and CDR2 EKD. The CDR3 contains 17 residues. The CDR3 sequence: CACDSLTGGYHTDKLIF. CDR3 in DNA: TGTGCCTGTGACTCCCTTACAGGGGGATACCACACCGATAAACTCATCTTT.

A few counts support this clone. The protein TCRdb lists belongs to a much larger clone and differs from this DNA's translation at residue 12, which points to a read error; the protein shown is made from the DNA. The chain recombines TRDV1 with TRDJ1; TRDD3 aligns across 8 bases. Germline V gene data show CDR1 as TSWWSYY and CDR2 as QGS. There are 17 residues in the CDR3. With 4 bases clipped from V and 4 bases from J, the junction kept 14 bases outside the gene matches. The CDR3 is CALGAPTRTGGSDKLIF. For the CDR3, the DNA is TGTGCTCTTGGGGCTCCTACCCGTACTGGGGGTAGCGATAAACTCATCTTT.

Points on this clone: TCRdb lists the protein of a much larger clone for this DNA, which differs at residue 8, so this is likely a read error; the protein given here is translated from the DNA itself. The CDR3 is CACDTLNSVLGTRSYTDKLIF. CDR3 sequence (DNA): TGTGCCTGTGACACCCTCAATAGCGTACTGGGGACTAGATCGTACACCGATAAACTCATCTTT. This chain connects TRDV2 to TRDJ1, with TRDD3 matching 7 bases. Germline loops: CDR1 GEAIGNYY, CDR2 EKD. CDR3 length: 21 amino acids. Germline trimming cut 0 bases from V and 0 bases from J; bases unmatched to any gene: 21.

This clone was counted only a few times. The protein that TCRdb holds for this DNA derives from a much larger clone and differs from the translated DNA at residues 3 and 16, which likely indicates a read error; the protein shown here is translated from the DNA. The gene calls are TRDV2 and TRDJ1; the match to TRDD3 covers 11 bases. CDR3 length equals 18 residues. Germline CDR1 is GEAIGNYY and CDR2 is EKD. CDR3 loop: CAYDIVGDTRSYTDKHIF. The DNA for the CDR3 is TGTGCCTATGACATAGTGGGGGATACGCGATCTTACACCGATAAACACATCTTT.

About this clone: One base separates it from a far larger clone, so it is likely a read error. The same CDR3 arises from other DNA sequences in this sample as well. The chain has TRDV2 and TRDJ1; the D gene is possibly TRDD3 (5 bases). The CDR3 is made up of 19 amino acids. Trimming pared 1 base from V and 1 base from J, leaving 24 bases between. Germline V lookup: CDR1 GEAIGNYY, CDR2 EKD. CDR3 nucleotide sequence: TGTGCCTGTGACACTGTCACGTTATCGTCCCCGGGGACCACCGATAAACTCATCTTT. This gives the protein CACDTVTLSSPGTTDKLIF.

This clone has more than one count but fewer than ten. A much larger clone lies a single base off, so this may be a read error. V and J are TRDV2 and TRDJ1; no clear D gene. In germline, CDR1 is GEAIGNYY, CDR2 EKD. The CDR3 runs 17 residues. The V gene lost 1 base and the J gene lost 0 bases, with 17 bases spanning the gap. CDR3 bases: TGTGCCTGTGACACAGGCGTGGATCGGGCCTACACCGATAAACTCATCTTT. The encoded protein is CACDTGVDRAYTDKLIF.